Below are 29 T cell receptor beta chains sequenced from a single sample in a study of shared clonotypes between healthy human individuals. Data came from immunoSEQ multiplex PCR; TCRdb stores just in-frame clones and leaves some out. The data show some 2.3 million clones, just over 90% seen once. Material: naive CD4+ T cells from PBMCs. As to subset: CD45RA+ positively selected. These receptors originate from a young man in good health. Some clones in this sample may be carry-over from other donors' samples.

This clone was seen just once. V is TRBV6-5 and J is TRBJ2-7; D is possibly TRBD2 (7 bases). Trimming pared 6 bases from V and 4 bases from J, leaving 19 bases between. Looked up from germline, CDR1 is MNHEY and CDR2 is SVGAGI. CDR3 size: 15 residues. The DNA for the CDR3 is TGTGCCAGCAGCCCGGATCCGGGGGGCCTTTACGAGCAGTACTTC. Translated: CASSPDPGGLYEQYF.

V usage is TRBV10-3 and J usage is TRBJ2-1; D gene unclear. The CDR3 covers 14 residues. The V end was cut by 3 bases, the J end by 5 bases, with 11 bases between. Germline values: CDR1 ENHRY, CDR2 SYGVKD. DNA for the CDR3: TGTGCCATCAGTGAAAGAGAAAGCAACAATGAGCAGTTCTTC. The encoded protein is CAISERESNNEQFF.

This clone has only one observation. The chain links TRBV18 to TRBJ2-2; D is tentatively TRBD1 or TRBD2 (6 bases each). Germline V lookup: CDR1 KGHSH, CDR2 LQKENI. Trimming removed 3 bases at V and 3 bases at J, with 17 bases between. The CDR3 is made up of 17 amino acids. CDR3 amino acids: CASSPFLGGSDTGELFF. The CDR3 nucleotides read TGTGCCAGCTCACCCTTCCTAGGGGGGTCGGACACCGGGGAGCTGTTTTTT.

The chain links TRBV4-1 to TRBJ2-1, with 8 bases that match TRBD2. Per germline, CDR1 MGHRA and CDR2 YSYEKL. The J segment lost 1 base and the V segment lost 4 bases, leaving 18 bases of the junction unmatched. The CDR3 has 20 residues. This CDR3 reads CASSLSILQRAGASYNEQFF. CDR3 DNA: TGCGCCAGCAGCCTTTCCATCCTCCAAAGAGCGGGAGCTTCCTACAATGAGCAGTTCTTC.

The V gene is TRBV6-5, the J gene TRBJ2-7, with D tentatively TRBD1 (6 bases). V was pared by 6 bases and J by 6 bases, with 15 bases between. The CDR3 has 13 amino acids. Per germline, CDR1 MNHEY and CDR2 SVGAGI. CDR3: CASSLIQGPEQYF. The CDR3 region has the DNA TGTGCCAGCAGCCTCATACAGGGACCCGAGCAGTACTTC.

The rearrangement links TRBV30 to TRBJ2-2, with TRBD1 matching 7 bases. The germline gives CDR1 GTSNPN, CDR2 SVGIG (reference sequence). The CDR3 is 15 residues long. After removal of 0 bases from V and 3 bases from J, the junction contained 4 bases not matched to a gene. This CDR3 is CAWSVPDRDTGELFF. The CDR3 nucleotides read TGTGCCTGGAGTGTACCTGACAGGGACACCGGGGAGCTGTTTTTT. The variable domain in full, completed from reference TRBV30 and TRBJ2-2, reads SQTIHQWPATLVQPVGSPLSLECTVEGTSNPNLYWYRQAAGRGLQLLFYSVGIGQISSEVPQNLSASRPQDRQFILSSKKLLLSDSGFYLCAWSVPDRDTGELFFGEGSRLTVL.

This chain links TRBV5-1 with TRBJ2-7; 7 bases are shared with TRBD1. Germline trimming cut 3 bases from V and 1 base from J; bases unmatched to any gene: 10. Germline V CDR1 and CDR2: SGHRS, YFSETQ. This CDR3 region has 16 residues. This CDR3 reads CASSSPGQKNSYEQYF. The CDR3 bases are TGCGCCAGCAGCTCGCCGGGACAGAAAAATTCCTACGAGCAGTACTTC.

V usage is TRBV7-3 and J usage is TRBJ2-1; 10 positions match TRBD2. Germline lookup yields CDR1 SGHTA and CDR2 FQGTGA. The V and J ends lost 5 bases and 9 bases, in that order; junction bases with no gene match: 10. The CDR3 is 15 amino acids. The CDR3 nucleotides read TGTGCCAGCAGCCAGGCTAGCGGGAGAGGGGTTGAGCAGTTCTTC. This gives the protein CASSQASGRGVEQFF.

The CDR3 bases are TGTGCCAGCAGCTTAGGGACAGGGAAGTTCACAGATACGCAGTATTTT. Residues: CASSLGTGKFTDTQYF. The rearrangement joins TRBV7-3 to TRBJ2-3, with 9 bases aligning to TRBD1. The CDR3 contains 16 residues. Germline CDR1 SGHTA, CDR2 FQGTGA. V dropped 2 bases and J dropped 2; count of bases not matched to a gene: 5.

The genes are TRBV28 and TRBJ2-1; D remains ambiguous. The CDR3 has 11 amino acids. Germline V gene lookup returns CDR1 MDHEN and CDR2 SYDVKM. V was cut by 7 bases and J by 8 bases, with 9 bases left in between. The CDR3 loop reads CASNTAYEQFF. The CDR3 DNA reads as TGTGCCAGCAATACTGCATATGAGCAGTTCTTC.

This chain connects TRBV19 to TRBJ1-1; D gene ambiguous. The V and J ends lost 6 bases and 1 base respectively, with 12 bases between them. Looked up from germline, CDR1 is LNHDA and CDR2 is SQIVND (reference sequence). The CDR3 totals 14 residues. CDR3 in amino acids: CASRPRRENTEAFF. The CDR3 DNA sequence: TGTGCCAGTAGACCGAGACGGGAGAACACTGAAGCTTTCTTT. Filled out from reference TRBV19 and TRBJ1-1, the complete variable domain reads DGGITQSPKYLFRKEGQNVTLSCEQNLNHDAMYWYRQDPGQGLRLIYYSQIVNDFQKGDIAEGYSVSREKKESFPLTVTSAQKNPTAFYLCASRPRRENTEAFFGQGTRLTVV.

This chain uses TRBV5-1 with TRBJ2-7; 10 nucleotides match TRBD2. Germline V CDR1 and CDR2: SGHRS, YFSETQ. Unmatched junction bases numbered 7, after V lost 4 bases and J lost 0 bases. CDR3 size: 16 residues. The DNA of the CDR3 is TGCGCCAGCAGCCCGCGTATAGCGGGAGGCTCCTACGAGCAGTACTTC. Translation: CASSPRIAGGSYEQYF.

This chain uses TRBV5-1 with TRBJ2-3; a possible D gene is TRBD1 (5 bases). Germline CDR1 reads SGHRS; CDR2 reads YFSETQ. The CDR3 consists of 15 residues. V gave up 4 bases and J gave up 0 bases, with 12 bases separating them. The CDR3: CASSPQGYSTDTQYF. CDR3 sequence (DNA): TGCGCCAGCAGCCCCCAGGGTTATAGCACAGATACGCAGTATTTT.

This sequence joins TRBV5-8 and TRBJ1-1, with a tentative D call TRBD1 (6 bases). Per germline, CDR1 SGHTS and CDR2 YDEGEE. The CDR3 runs 15 residues. Trimming cost V 3 bases and J 2 bases, with 14 bases left between them. The CDR3 spells CASSSRQDGNTEAFF. CDR3 in DNA: TGTGCCAGCAGCTCCAGACAGGACGGTAACACTGAAGCTTTCTTT.

The J gene is TRBJ1-1, the V gene TRBV9, with a tentative D call TRBD1 (5 bases). V was cut by 0 bases and J by 0 bases, with 15 bases left in between. The CDR3 length is 17 residues. CDR1 and CDR2 (germline): SGDLS, YYNGEE. CDR3 coding DNA: TGTGCCAGCAGCGTAGGGGTCTTAGGGGTCATGAACACTGAAGCTTTCTTT. Protein sequence: CASSVGVLGVMNTEAFF.

This chain joins TRBV7-3 and TRBJ1-5, with 7 bases identical to TRBD1. J gave up 3 bases and V 0 bases, and 2 bases lay outside the gene matches. The germline V gene has CDR1 SGHTA and CDR2 FQGTGA. This CDR3 region has 15 residues. CDR3 DNA sequence: TGTGCCAGCAGCTTAACTGGACAGGCCAATCAGCCCCAGCATTTT. It encodes CASSLTGQANQPQHF.

The chain combines TRBV5-5 with TRBJ2-5, with D uncertain. Deletions cut 4 bases from V and 5 bases from J, with 12 bases between. The CDR3 is 13 residues long. Germline-derived CDR1 and CDR2 are SGHKS and YYEKEE (reference sequence). This CDR3 reads CASSRPLLETQYF. The CDR3, as DNA: TGTGCCAGCAGCCGCCCCCTCCTTGAGACCCAGTACTTC.

Turning to this clone: A much bigger clone sits one base away, suggesting this may be a read error. This sequence joins TRBV6-4 and TRBJ2-7; the D is unclear. Trimming removed 3 bases at V and 6 bases at J, with 3 bases between. The CDR3 length is 10 residues. Looked up from germline, CDR1 is MRHNA and CDR2 is SNTAGT. This CDR3 is CASSDSEQYF. In DNA, the CDR3 is TGTGCCAGCAGTGATTCCGAGCAGTACTTC.

V and J are TRBV28 and TRBJ1-1; D is unresolved. There are 16 residues in the CDR3. V shed 2 bases and J shed 0 bases, with 13 bases lying between them. In germline, CDR1 is MDHEN, CDR2 SYDVKM. DNA of the CDR3: TGTGCCAGCAGTTTACAAACAGCACTAATGAACACTGAAGCTTTCTTT. It yields the protein CASSLQTALMNTEAFF. Complete variable domain (other parts from reference TRBV28 and TRBJ1-1): DVKVTQSSRYLVKRTGEKVFLECVQDMDHENMFWYRQDPGLGLRLIYFSYDVKMKEKGDIPEGYSVSREKKERFSLILESASTNQTSMYLCASSLQTALMNTEAFFGQGTRLTVV.

This chain connects TRBV28 to TRBJ2-7; weak D call: TRBD2 (5 bases). Looked up from germline, CDR1 is MDHEN and CDR2 is SYDVKM. V gave up 7 bases and J gave up 3 bases, with 10 bases separating them. This CDR3 has 12 amino acids. CDR3 DNA: TGTGCCAGCACCAACGAGGGCTACGAGCAGTACTTC. Translating gives CASTNEGYEQYF. Together with reference TRBV28 and TRBJ2-7, the CDR3 gives the full variable domain: DVKVTQSSRYLVKRTGEKVFLECVQDMDHENMFWYRQDPGLGLRLIYFSYDVKMKEKGDIPEGYSVSREKKERFSLILESASTNQTSMYLCASTNEGYEQYFGPGTRLTVT.

CDR3: CASSEATGGPDTQYF. The CDR3 nucleotides are TGTGCCAGCAGTGAAGCAACGGGAGGGCCAGATACGCAGTATTTT. This rearrangement joins TRBV2 to TRBJ2-3; TRBD2 aligns across 8 bases. The CDR3 is 15 amino acids. The germline gives CDR1 SNHLY, CDR2 FYNNEI. V dropped 0 bases and J dropped 4; count of bases not matched to a gene: 3.

This clone was counted only a few times. This chain joins TRBV10-3 and TRBJ1-2; TRBD1 agrees at 8 bases. Germline V CDR1 and CDR2: ENHRY, SYGVKD. The ends lost 6 bases at V and 0 bases at J; junction bases unmatched: 3. The CDR3 has 14 amino acids. The CDR3 region has the DNA TGTGCCATCAGGGACAGGGACCCTAACTATGGCTACACCTTC. Translation: CAIRDRDPNYGYTF.

The rearrangement joins TRBV30 to TRBJ2-4; 8 bases are a match to TRBD1. Germline loops: CDR1 GTSNPN, CDR2 SVGIG (reference sequence). CDR3 length equals 18 residues. The J segment lost 3 bases and the V segment lost 2 bases, leaving 15 bases of the junction unmatched. CDR3 sequence (DNA): TGTGCCTGGAGTAGGACAGGGTATGAGTCTTTCGGCAAAAACATTCAGTACTTC. Its translation is CAWSRTGYESFGKNIQYF.

The CDR3 reads CASSYRTGRMNTEAFF. The CDR3 nucleotides are TGTGCCAGCAGCTACCGGACAGGGCGCATGAACACTGAAGCTTTCTTT. The gene calls are TRBV21-1 and TRBJ1-1; TRBD1, the D gene given by the table, was not confirmed from the DNA. TRBV21-1 constitutes a pseudogene. The CDR3 runs 16 residues.

V gene TRBV6-5 combines with J gene TRBJ1-2; D perhaps matches TRBD1 (6 bases). The germline CDR1 and CDR2 sequences are MNHEY and SVGAGI. V gave up 6 bases and J gave up 7 bases, with 15 bases separating them. There are 13 residues in the CDR3. This CDR3 is CASRAAAGAGYTF. The CDR3 bases are TGTGCCAGCAGGGCCGCCGCAGGGGCTGGCTACACCTTC.

The chain is built from TRBV4-1 and TRBJ1-3; TRBD1 matches 7 bases. This CDR3 contains 17 residues. The germline V gene encodes CDR1 MGHRA and CDR2 YSYEKL. V trimming: 2 bases; J trimming: 4 bases; junction bases outside the gene matches: 11. CDR3 in amino acids: CASSQPVRGAPGNTIYF. CDR3 nucleotides: TGCGCCAGCAGCCAACCAGTCAGGGGGGCGCCAGGAAACACCATATATTTT.

The chain is built from TRBV14 and TRBJ2-2; D remains unclear. CDR1 SGHDN and CDR2 FVKESK come from the germline V gene. CDR3 length: 14 amino acids. V dropped 8 bases and J dropped 1 base, with 11 bases sitting between them. CDR3 residues: CASRPQVNTGELFF. In nucleotides, the CDR3 is TGTGCCAGCCGACCCCAGGTGAACACCGGGGAGCTGTTTTTT. Full variable domain (rest looked up from reference TRBV14 and TRBJ2-2): EAGVTQFPSHSVIEKGQTVTLRCDPISGHDNLYWYRRVMGKEIKFLLHFVKESKQDESGMPNNRFLAERTGGTYSTLKVQPAELEDSGVYFCASRPQVNTGELFFGEGSRLTVL.

The rearrangement uses TRBV6-6 and TRBJ1-4; D gene uncertain. CDR3 length: 15 amino acids. CDR1 is MNHNY and CDR2 is SVGAGI in the germline V gene (reference sequence). V lost 6 bases and J lost 4, with 15 bases in between. The CDR3 spells CASSLRTSYNEKLFF. CDR3 sequence (DNA): TGTGCCAGCAGCCTCCGTACCTCATATAATGAAAAACTGTTTTTT.

V and J are TRBV6-5 and TRBJ1-1, with 12 positions matching TRBD1. CDR1 and CDR2 (germline): MNHEY, SVGAGI. The CDR3 runs to 13 residues. V was pared by 7 bases and J by 4 bases, with 1 base of the junction left unmatched. CDR3 protein: CASKGQGATEAFF. Here the CDR3 DNA reads TGTGCCAGCAAGGGACAGGGGGCCACTGAAGCTTTCTTT.